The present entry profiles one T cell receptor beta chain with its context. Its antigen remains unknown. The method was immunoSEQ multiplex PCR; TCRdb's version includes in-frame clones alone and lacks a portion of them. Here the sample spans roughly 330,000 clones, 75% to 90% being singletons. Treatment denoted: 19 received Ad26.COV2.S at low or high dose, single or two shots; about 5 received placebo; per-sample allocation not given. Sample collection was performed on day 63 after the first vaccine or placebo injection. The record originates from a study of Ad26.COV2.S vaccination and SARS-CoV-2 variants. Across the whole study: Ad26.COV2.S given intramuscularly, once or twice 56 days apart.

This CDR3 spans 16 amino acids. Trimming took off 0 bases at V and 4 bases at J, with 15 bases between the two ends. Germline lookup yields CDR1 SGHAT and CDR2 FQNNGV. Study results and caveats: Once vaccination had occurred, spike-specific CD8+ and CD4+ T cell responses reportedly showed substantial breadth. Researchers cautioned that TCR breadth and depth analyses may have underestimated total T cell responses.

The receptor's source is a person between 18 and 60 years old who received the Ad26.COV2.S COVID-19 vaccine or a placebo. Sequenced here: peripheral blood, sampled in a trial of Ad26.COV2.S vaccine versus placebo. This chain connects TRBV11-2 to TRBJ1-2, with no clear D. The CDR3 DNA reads TGTGCCAGCAGCTTAGAAACTTCGGCTTTTCCCTATGGCTACACCTTC. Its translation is CASSLETSAFPYGYTF.